A selection of T cell receptor beta chains follows, all from one sample in a study of T cells in Graves' hyperthyroidism and ophthalmopathy. In TCRdb, the multiplex PCR reads were re-called with MiXCR into one record per CDR3 protein. The repertoire has 650,000 to 700,000 distinct CDR3 sequences, around a sixth of them found once; the top ten carry 15%. Input material: blood. These receptors came from a man in his forties or fifties with Graves' hyperthyroidism. The conserved cysteine and the conserved F or W are not part of the CDR3 here.

J	V	CDR3
TRBJ2-1	TRBV6-2/TRBV6-3	ASNGGAYNEQF
TRBJ2-5	TRBV3-1	ASSTEGNEVETQY
TRBJ2-3	TRBV11-2	ASSLGPLAGTDTQY
TRBJ2-7	TRBV27	ASSLLSDRDGEQY
TRBJ1-1	TRBV6-1	ASSEGDRLNTEAF
TRBJ2-1	TRBV19	ASRFSGNEQF
TRBJ1-2	TRBV2	ASIGQGHSYGYT
TRBJ2-7	TRBV28	ASSSVDRGSYEQY
TRBJ2-1	TRBV20-1	SALAGSYNEQF
TRBJ2-4	TRBV7-2	ASSFSGRDIQY
TRBJ2-1	TRBV7-2	ASNVFPGLAVNEQF
TRBJ1-5	TRBV5-1	ASSYDPANQPQH
TRBJ2-1	TRBV5-1	ASSLVHPISTNNEQF
TRBJ2-5	TRBV24-1	ATSDNGLAPETQY
TRBJ1-5	TRBV7-2	ASSFDRSGLWPQH
TRBJ2-1	TRBV5-1	ASSLVSGYNEQF
TRBJ2-7	TRBV24-1	ATSDPARSSYEQY
TRBJ2-3	TRBV7-9	ASSLAGAVTDTQY
TRBJ1-5	TRBV12-3/TRBV12-4	ASSTPGVSDQPQH
TRBJ2-1	TRBV6-5	ASSYSGLADYNEQF
TRBJ2-2	TRBV9	ASSVDRENGELF
TRBJ1-2	TRBV3-1	ASSQGACGYT
TRBJ1-2	TRBV28	ASGDRARTSYGYT
TRBJ1-1	TRBV27	ASSLGANTEAF
TRBJ2-1	TRBV7-9	ASSLLAGVREQF
TRBJ2-7	TRBV11-2	ASSLGLAGGKSYEQY
TRBJ2-7	TRBV7-8	ASSLGKGGGLAYEQY
TRBJ2-1	TRBV19	ASSTSHLAGPSYNEQF
TRBJ2-2	TRBV28	ASRTHGGELF
TRBJ2-5	TRBV3-1	ASSQDQTSGQETQY
TRBJ2-1	TRBV28	ASIPAAGGQSSYNEQF
TRBJ2-7	TRBV7-9	ASSLTGPAGEQY
TRBJ1-2	TRBV2	ASSTDYGYT
TRBJ1-5	TRBV30	ACNGKMNNQPQH
TRBJ2-6	TRBV5-1	ASSPGALSGANVLT
TRBJ2-7	TRBV4-2	ASSQAVAGGYNYEQY
TRBJ1-6	TRBV20-1	SARGFGQGSSPLH
TRBJ1-2	TRBV24-1	ATSDSNRGLGYGYT
TRBJ2-3	TRBV4-1	ASSQEVVPSTDTQY
TRBJ2-3	TRBV4-3	ASSQDWRTASTDTQY
TRBJ1-4	TRBV30	AWSAGSGGTNEKLF
TRBJ1-1	TRBV5-6	ASSLVLTGISNTEAF
TRBJ2-5	TRBV10-3	ASSEATQETQY
TRBJ2-1	TRBV9	ASSVSGNLINEQF
TRBJ2-4	TRBV2	ASSDLTGGENIQY
TRBJ2-3	TRBV24-1	ATSDGTSDSTDTQY
TRBJ1-1	TRBV7-8	ASSAGTADEAF
TRBJ1-1	TRBV28	ASVPAAGMVTEAF
TRBJ1-4	TRBV28	ASSLSGSSGEKLF
TRBJ2-1	TRBV7-3	ASSSPEGPYNEQF
TRBJ1-2	TRBV20-1	SASRDRGGYT
TRBJ2-1	TRBV30	AWSAGIIRDVTYNEQF
TRBJ1-1	TRBV27	ASRTGRSTEAF
TRBJ2-1	TRBV24-1	ATSDLETSGNYNEQF
TRBJ1-1	TRBV3-1	ASSYRTGPYLNTEAF
TRBJ2-4	TRBV9	ASSSQGSGIAKNIQY
TRBJ2-5	TRBV6-1	ASSVTGGIETQY
TRBJ2-5	TRBV27	ASSLLASRLETQY
TRBJ2-1	TRBV25-1	ASSDLRLKGAEQF